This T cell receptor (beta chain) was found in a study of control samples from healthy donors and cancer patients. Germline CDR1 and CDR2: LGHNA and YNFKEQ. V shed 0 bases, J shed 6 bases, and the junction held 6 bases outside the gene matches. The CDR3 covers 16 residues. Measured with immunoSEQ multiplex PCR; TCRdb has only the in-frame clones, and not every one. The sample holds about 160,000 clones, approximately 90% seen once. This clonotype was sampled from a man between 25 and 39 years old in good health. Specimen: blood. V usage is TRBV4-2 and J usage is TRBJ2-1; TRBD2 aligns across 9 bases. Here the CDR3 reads CASSQDLAGYGNEQFF. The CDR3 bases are TGTGCCAGCAGCCAAGATCTAGCGGGATACGGCAATGAGCAGTTCTTC.